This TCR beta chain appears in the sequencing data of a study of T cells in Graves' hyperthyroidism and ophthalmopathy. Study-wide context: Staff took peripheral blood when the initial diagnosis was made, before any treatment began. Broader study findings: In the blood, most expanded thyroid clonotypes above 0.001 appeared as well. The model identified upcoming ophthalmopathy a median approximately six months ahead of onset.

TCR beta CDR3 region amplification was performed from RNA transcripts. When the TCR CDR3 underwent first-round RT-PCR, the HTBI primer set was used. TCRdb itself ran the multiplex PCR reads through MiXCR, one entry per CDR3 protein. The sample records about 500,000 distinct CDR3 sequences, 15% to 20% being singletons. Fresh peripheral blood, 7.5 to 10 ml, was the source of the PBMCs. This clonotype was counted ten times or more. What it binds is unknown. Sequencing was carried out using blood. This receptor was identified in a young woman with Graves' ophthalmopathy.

The DNA of the CDR3 is TGCGCCAGCAGCCCGGGACAGGGATCAGAGCAGTACTTC. Its translation is CASSPGQGSEQYF. V gene TRBV5-1 combines with J gene TRBJ2-7; 9 bases agree with TRBD1. The CDR3 covers 13 residues. V lost 4 bases, J lost 7 bases, and 6 bases stayed unmatched. Germline CDR1 reads SGHRS; CDR2 reads YFSETQ.